This TCR beta chain was found in a study of blood T cell repertoires in COVID-19. Study-level background: Nucleic acid was either cDNA or gDNA, and it came from T cells, B-cell-depleted T cells, or PBMCs.

The study assigned cohorts using participant-reported clinical history. The CDR3 covers 18 residues. V lost 0 bases, J lost 0 bases, and 9 bases stayed unmatched. The germline gives CDR1 LGHNA, CDR2 YNFKEQ. Under the authors' procedure: Reference gene primer amplification gave estimated nucleated cell counts. The table came from immunoSEQ multiplex PCR; TCRdb's copy has only in-frame clones and leaves some out. D and trimming come from the DNA, and the V and J calls and clone size come from that table. The sample has about 210,000 clones; about 88% are singletons. The chain recombines TRBV4-2 with TRBJ2-3, with TRBD2 matching over 7 bases. The TCR was taken from a woman in her twenties or thirties who had been exposed to COVID-19. Sequenced: PBMCs or T cells enriched from blood (not recorded which). Written as DNA, the CDR3 is TGTGCCAGCAGCCAAGATGGTACAGCGGGGACTAGCACAGATACGCAGTATTTT. Its translation is CASSQDGTAGTSTDTQYF.